The 25 T cell receptor beta chains below all came from one sample that was sequenced in a study of blood T cell repertoires in COVID-19. Clones were sequenced by immunoSEQ multiplex PCR, and TCRdb holds only the in-frame ones, with some missing. The sample lists under 30,000 clones, nearly 90% occurring once. Sample: peripheral blood. The receptors were gathered from a human donor in a cohort sampled during active COVID-19.

The gene calls are TRBV6-6 and TRBJ2-5, with a weak D call TRBD2 (5 bases). Between the trimmed V and J ends, which lost 5 bases and 2 bases, there was a span of 15 bases. CDR1 is MNHNY and CDR2 is SVGAGI in the germline V gene (reference sequence). The CDR3 covers 15 residues. CDR3 protein: CASSRPFGDQETQYF. The CDR3 DNA is TGTGCCAGCAGTCGACCCTTCGGGGATCAAGAGACCCAGTACTTC.

This chain joins TRBV5-1 and TRBJ2-1; 7 bases fit TRBD1. CDR1 is SGHRS, CDR2 YFSETQ, per germline. The CDR3 totals 14 residues. V was clipped by 7 bases and J by 0 bases; unmatched bases: 4. The CDR3 DNA sequence: TGCGCCAGCGCCCGGGACAGCTCCTACAATGAGCAGTTCTTC. This gives the protein CASARDSSYNEQFF.

The chain uses TRBV2 and TRBJ1-6; TRBD1 might be the D (6 bases). This CDR3 contains 19 residues. Trimming left V 3 bases short and J 0 bases short, with 18 bases between. CDR1 is SNHLY, CDR2 FYNNEI, per germline. The CDR3 is CASSDQGQMISSYNSPLHF. As DNA, the CDR3 is TGTGCCAGCAGTGATCAGGGGCAGATGATAAGCTCCTATAATTCACCCCTCCACTTT. Supplemented by reference TRBV2 and TRBJ1-6, the full variable domain reads EPEVTQTPSHQVTQMGQEVILRCVPISNHLYFYWYRQILGQKVEFLVSFYNNEISEKSEIFDDQFSVERPDGSNFTLKIRSTKLEDSAMYFCASSDQGQMISSYNSPLHFGNGTRLTVT.

The chain joins TRBV27 to TRBJ2-1; TRBD1 matches at 9 bases. With 6 bases clipped from V and 3 bases from J, the junction kept 3 bases outside the gene matches. The CDR3 is 14 residues long. Germline V lookup: CDR1 MNHEY, CDR2 SMNVEV (reference sequence). In DNA, the CDR3 is TGTGCCAGCAGAACAGGGGGCATCTACAATGAGCAGTTCTTC. Protein sequence: CASRTGGIYNEQFF.

The chain uses TRBV6-1 and TRBJ2-7; unclear D gene. CDR1 is MNHNS, CDR2 SASEGT, per germline. Trimming took 1 base from V and 6 from J, leaving 4 bases between them. The CDR3 is made up of 11 amino acids. The CDR3 DNA reads as TGTGCCAGCAGTGAAGTCGGCGAGCAGTACTTC. Translated: CASSEVGEQYF.

V gene TRBV6-1 combines with J gene TRBJ2-7; the D gene is possibly TRBD1 (5 bases). The V end lost 3 bases, the J end lost 5 bases, and 20 bases lay between the germline ends. CDR3 length: 16 amino acids. From germline, CDR1 is MNHNS and CDR2 SASEGT. The CDR3 here is CASSDRAVGFLNEQYF. In DNA, the CDR3 is TGTGCCAGCAGTGACAGGGCCGTGGGTTTCTTAAACGAGCAGTACTTC.

This clone is a singleton in its sample. Without the conserved terminal phenylalanine or tryptophan, this CDR3 likely stems from a read error. The limits of the CDR3 on the DNA are not certain, so only TCRdb's listed CDR3 is given. This chain links TRBV2 with TRBJ1-4; the table's D call of TRBD1 was not tested on the DNA. Germline V lookup: CDR1 SNHLY, CDR2 FYNNEI. 9 amino acids form the CDR3, both terminal residues included. CDR3: CACWTGPAV.

With respect to this clone: Its ends do not fully match the called genes, so a read error is possible. The chain employs TRBV4-1 and TRBJ1-5; the match to TRBD1 covers 7 bases. In germline, CDR1 is MGHRA, CDR2 YSYEKL. This CDR3 has 13 amino acids. This CDR3 reads CARRGEGDQPQHF. DNA of the CDR3: TGCGCCCGCAGGGGGGAGGGGGATCAGCCCCAGCATTTT.

This clone was seen a few times. V is TRBV4-2 and J is TRBJ2-5; tentative D call: TRBD2 (6 bases). V was trimmed by 2 bases and J by 4 bases, leaving 20 bases between them. Germline V gene lookup returns CDR1 LGHNA and CDR2 YNFKEQ. The CDR3 length is 17 residues. This CDR3 is CASSQNQGGDFGETQYF. The DNA of the CDR3 is TGTGCCAGCAGCCAAAATCAAGGAGGGGATTTCGGAGAGACCCAGTACTTC.

A single count supports this clone. The J gene is TRBJ1-2, the V gene TRBV5-1; unclear D gene. The CDR3 is 12 amino acids. Trimming removed 0 bases at V and 4 bases at J, with 4 bases between. Germline V lookup: CDR1 SGHRS, CDR2 YFSETQ. This CDR3 reads CASSLGRYGYTF. The CDR3 coding sequence is TGCGCCAGCAGCTTGGGTCGCTATGGCTACACCTTC.

This clone showed up just once. The chain is built from TRBV3-1 (or the pseudogene TRBV3-2) and TRBJ2-2, with 8 positions matching TRBD1. Germline trimming cut 5 bases from V and 2 bases from J; bases unmatched to any gene: 16. The V gene's germline CDR1 is LGHDT and CDR2 YNNKEL (reference sequence). The CDR3 spans 19 residues. This CDR3 is CASSSRFGMGQENTGELFF. The CDR3 DNA follows: TGTGCCAGCAGCTCCCGGTTTGGGATGGGACAGGAAAACACCGGGGAGCTGTTTTTT.

The CDR3 region is CASSLLGQDSGETQYF. DNA of the CDR3: TGTGCCAGCTCACTCCTTGGACAGGACTCAGGAGAGACCCAGTACTTC. The J gene is TRBJ2-5, the V gene TRBV18; TRBD1 matches at 7 bases. Germline CDR1 KGHSH, CDR2 LQKENI. V dropped 4 bases and J dropped 4; count of bases not matched to a gene: 12. There are 16 residues in the CDR3.

The rearrangement uses TRBV7-2 and TRBJ1-4; tentative D call: TRBD1 (6 bases). The CDR3 has 14 amino acids. Per the germline V gene, CDR1 is SGHTA and CDR2 is FQGNSA. Trimming removed 1 base at V and 5 bases at J, with 8 bases between. This CDR3 reads CASSLVRGNEKLFF. CDR3 nucleotide sequence: TGTGCCAGCAGCTTAGTCAGGGGCAATGAAAAACTGTTTTTT. Combining the CDR3 with reference TRBV7-2 and TRBJ1-4 gives the whole variable domain GAGVSQSPSNKVTEKGKDVELRCDPISGHTALYWYRQSLGQGLEFLIYFQGNSAPDKSGLPSDRFSAERTGGSVSTLTIQRTQQEDSAVYLCASSLVRGNEKLFFGSGTQLSVL.

The chain has TRBV6-2 or TRBV6-3 and TRBJ2-1; D uncertain. Trimming left V 6 bases short and J 7 bases short, with 10 bases between. This CDR3 comprises 12 residues. Germline lookup yields CDR1 MNHEY and CDR2 SVGEGT. CDR3 nucleotides: TGTGCCAGCAGCCGTCAACTAAATGAGCAGTTCTTC. This encodes CASSRQLNEQFF.

The rearrangement joins TRBV12-3 or TRBV12-4 to TRBJ1-5, with D hard to call. V was clipped by 0 bases and J by 4 bases, with 4 bases between them. This CDR3 contains 13 residues. As DNA, the CDR3 is TGTGCCAGCAGTTTAGCCAGAAATCAGCCCCAGCATTTT. Translation: CASSLARNQPQHF.

The V call is TRBV28, the J call TRBJ2-5; a weak D match, TRBD1 (6 bases). The CDR3 has 13 residues. Germline CDR1 MDHEN, CDR2 SYDVKM. The ends were cut back, 4 bases at V and 5 bases at J, with 11 bases in the middle. CDR3 in amino acids: CASSWGLQETQYF. CDR3 DNA: TGTGCCAGCAGTTGGGGGCTTCAGGAGACCCAGTACTTC.

V gene TRBV7-3 combines with J gene TRBJ1-1, with TRBD1 matching over 7 bases. Germline V gives CDR1 SGHTA, CDR2 FQGTGA. The CDR3 spans 15 residues. With V trimmed by 5 bases and J by 2 bases, 8 bases remained unmatched. The CDR3 loop reads CASSPLDRLNTEAFF. DNA of the CDR3: TGTGCCAGCAGCCCCCTGGACAGGCTAAACACTGAAGCTTTCTTT.

The CDR3 here is CASSTRDRYNQPQHF. The CDR3 DNA follows: TGTGCCAGCTCGACCCGCGACAGGTACAATCAGCCCCAGCATTTT. The chain joins TRBV28 to TRBJ1-5; tentative D call: TRBD1 (6 bases). CDR1 and CDR2 from the germline V gene are MDHEN and SYDVKM. V lost 8 bases and J 3 bases, leaving 17 bases between the germline ends. The CDR3 consists of 15 residues.

This chain connects TRBV11-3 to TRBJ2-3; no clear D gene. Germline values: CDR1 SGHNT, CDR2 YENEEA. CDR3 length: 14 residues. V was trimmed by 0 bases and J by 4 bases, leaving 8 bases between them. This CDR3 is CASSLDRVADTQYF. The CDR3 DNA is TGTGCCAGCAGCTTAGATCGGGTTGCAGATACGCAGTATTTT. The whole variable domain, filled in from reference TRBV11-3 and TRBJ2-3, reads EAGVVQSPRYKIIEKKQPVAFWCNPISGHNTLYWYLQNLGQGPELLIRYENEEAVDDSQLPKDRFSAERLKGVDSTLKIQPAELGDSAVYLCASSLDRVADTQYFGPGTRLTVL.

J is TRBJ2-7 and V is TRBV10-3; 7 nucleotides line up with TRBD1. The trim removed 3 bases at V and 4 bases at J, leaving 6 bases unmatched. This CDR3 is built from 14 residues. CDR1 is ENHRY, CDR2 SYGVKD, per germline. The CDR3: CAISDTVTGYEQYF. The CDR3 region has the DNA TGTGCCATCAGTGACACCGTGACAGGGTACGAGCAGTACTTC.

This clone was picked up one time. Compared with germline, one end of the junction differs, possibly owing to a read error. The rearrangement joins TRBV25-1 to TRBJ2-5, with a weak D call TRBD2 (6 bases). CDR3 length: 11 amino acids. The germline CDR1 and CDR2 sequences are MGHDK and SYGVNS. The CDR3 is CASPPWGDSNF. For the CDR3, the DNA is TGTGCCAGCCCCCCATGGGGGGACTCAAACTTC.

The J gene is TRBJ2-7, the V gene TRBV29-1, with 8 bases identical to TRBD1. The CDR3 contains 15 residues. V lost 0 bases to trimming and J lost 3 bases; unmatched junction nucleotides: 7. The germline V gene encodes CDR1 SQVTM and CDR2 ANQGSEA. CDR3 sequence reads: CSVEDGQGLDYEQYF. The CDR3 DNA is TGCAGCGTTGAAGACGGACAGGGTCTGGACTACGAGCAGTACTTC.

This chain uses TRBV7-9 with TRBJ2-6, with D hard to call. Between the trimmed V and J ends, which lost 2 bases and 0 bases, there was a span of 11 bases. Germline CDR1 reads SEHNR; CDR2 reads FQNEAQ (reference sequence). The CDR3 loop spans 17 amino acids. This CDR3 reads CASSLTSPVSGANVLTF. CDR3 in DNA: TGTGCCAGCAGCTTAACCAGTCCCGTCTCTGGGGCCAACGTCCTGACTTTC.

The rearrangement links TRBV5-8 to TRBJ2-5; D possibly corresponds to TRBD2 (6 bases). Germline V lookup: CDR1 SGHTS, CDR2 YDEGEE. The CDR3 has 14 residues. Trimming removed 4 bases at V and 3 bases at J, with 13 bases between. CDR3 sequence: CASSGGTPKETQYF. For the CDR3, the DNA is TGTGCCAGCAGCGGCGGGACTCCTAAAGAGACCCAGTACTTC.

The V and J genes are TRBV6-5 and TRBJ2-1; D is possibly TRBD1 (5 bases). CDR1 and CDR2 from the germline V gene are MNHEY and SVGAGI. This CDR3 contains 14 residues. The V and J ends lost 2 bases and 8 bases respectively, with 13 bases between them. The DNA for the CDR3 is TGTGCCAGCAGTTACCAGACCCTGGGGCATGAGCAGTTCTTC. Translated: CASSYQTLGHEQFF.